This T cell receptor (beta chain) was identified during a study of tumor-infiltrating lymphocytes in primary liver carcinoma. On the study more broadly: Men as well as women, aged 30 to 69 years, made up the patients. All lesions had stage T1-T3 N0M0 and about 4 to 10 cm widths. Study-wide results and caveats: Tumor top-250-clone fractions significantly exceeded those of blood (p = 0.039). It was observed that only about 7.5-25% of the top clones appeared in every one of the five tumor regions.

The CDR3 has 14 residues. Germline assignment: CDR1 MNHNY and CDR2 SVGAGI (reference sequence). The trim removed 7 bases at V and 5 bases at J, leaving 9 bases unmatched. On this clonotype: Its antigen is as yet unknown. The final CDR3 position lacks the conserved phenylalanine or tryptophan, pointing to a likely read error.

Scientists recovered RNA and DNA together from approximately 20-30 mg of unsorted bulk tissue. With a constant-region primer, TCR beta cDNA was made from 400 to 550 ng of total RNA. Generation of the TCR beta libraries relied on three nested multiplex PCR rounds using slightly modified ARM-PCR. The two initial PCR rounds, around 10 cycles each, used TRBV1-TRBV30 forward and C-beta reverse primers. TCRdb itself ran the multiplex PCR reads through MiXCR, one entry per CDR3 protein. The data contain around 100,000 distinct CDR3 sequences, about 62% of them singletons. The origin of this receptor is a woman between 55 and 75 years old with primary liver carcinoma and hepatitis B virus infection. Sequenced sample: liver tumor tissue from sampling region 2. Subset: tumor region T2, inferior pole. The chain uses TRBV6-6 and TRBJ2-7; 9 bases match TRBD1. CDR3 sequence (DNA): TGTGCCAGCACCAGGACAGGGGATTCCCACGAGCAGTACTCG. It encodes CASTRTGDSHEQYS.